The rows below give T cell receptor beta chains drawn from one sample of a study of blood T cell repertoires in COVID-19. Sequencing was performed with immunoSEQ multiplex PCR; in TCRdb, only in-frame clones are kept and a portion is missing. This table has around 180,000 clones, about nine tenths appearing once. The source material was peripheral blood. The source is a man aged 65 to 79 with active or convalescent COVID-19. Both conserved end residues are part of each CDR3. Fields, in order: J gene, clone size, V gene, D gene, CDR3 DNA, CDR3 protein. A D gene is named only where the DNA matches it firmly. Size tells how often a clone was seen (once, few, many) or the class of an expanded clone, and some rows leave it out.

j_call: TRBJ1-4
clone_size: .
v_call: TRBV28
d_call: .
cdr3_nt: TGTGCCAGCAGCCCACCCCTGACACAGGGAGCTTATGAAAAACTGTTTTTT
cdr3_aa: CASSPPLTQGAYEKLFF

j_call: TRBJ1-1
clone_size: .
v_call: TRBV10-3
d_call: .
cdr3_nt: TGTGCCATTTCGGGGAGGAAAGGGACTGAAGCTTTCTTT
cdr3_aa: CAISGRKGTEAFF

j_call: TRBJ1-2
clone_size: .
v_call: TRBV7-2
d_call: .
cdr3_nt: TGTGCCAGCAGCTTAGCGCGGGGAAATATTGTATACGGCTACACCTTC
cdr3_aa: CASSLARGNIVYGYTF

j_call: TRBJ2-7
clone_size: few
v_call: TRBV29-1
d_call: .
cdr3_nt: TGCAGCGTTGGAAGAGACAGAAACTACGAGCAGTACTTC
cdr3_aa: CSVGRDRNYEQYF

j_call: TRBJ2-7
clone_size: once
v_call: TRBV27
d_call: TRBD2
cdr3_nt: TGTGCCAGCAGTCCAAATGGACTAGCGGGAGCCCGTTTATACGAGCAGTACTTC
cdr3_aa: CASSPNGLAGARLYEQYF

j_call: TRBJ1-1
clone_size: .
v_call: TRBV30
d_call: .
cdr3_nt: TGTGCCTGGTCGGAGACAGAAGAGCATTACACTGAAGCTTTCTTT
cdr3_aa: CAWSETEEHYTEAFF

j_call: TRBJ1-1
clone_size: once
v_call: TRBV18
d_call: .
cdr3_nt: TGTGCCAGCTCTCAACGGGGGGAAGCTTTCTTT
cdr3_aa: CASSQRGEAFF

j_call: TRBJ1-6
clone_size: .
v_call: TRBV7-6
d_call: TRBD1
cdr3_nt: TGTGCCAGCAGCTTAGAATGGACAGGTGGTTCACCCCTCCACTTT
cdr3_aa: CASSLEWTGGSPLHF

j_call: TRBJ2-3
clone_size: .
v_call: TRBV4-3
d_call: .
cdr3_nt: TGCGCCAGCAGCCAACATCCAGTCCCCCGGGATTCTAGCACAGATACGCAGTATTTT
cdr3_aa: CASSQHPVPRDSSTDTQYF

j_call: TRBJ1-1
clone_size: few
v_call: TRBV7-2
d_call: .
cdr3_nt: TGTGCCAGCACCCCCTTTGGCAGGGTGAACACTGAAGCTTTCTTT
cdr3_aa: CASTPFGRVNTEAFF

j_call: TRBJ1-2
clone_size: .
v_call: TRBV2
d_call: .
cdr3_nt: TGTGCCAGCAGTAGGCGGGACGTCAGGAATGGCTACACCTTC
cdr3_aa: CASSRRDVRNGYTF

j_call: TRBJ1-2
clone_size: .
v_call: TRBV27
d_call: TRBD1
cdr3_nt: TGTGCCAGCATGGCAGCGGACAGGACCAATGGCTACACCTTC
cdr3_aa: CASMAADRTNGYTF

j_call: TRBJ1-6
clone_size: .
v_call: TRBV6-4
d_call: .
cdr3_nt: TGTGCCAGCAGTCCCCGGGGTGATTCACCCCTCCACTTT
cdr3_aa: CASSPRGDSPLHF

j_call: TRBJ1-1
clone_size: .
v_call: TRBV4-1
d_call: .
cdr3_nt: TGCGCCAGCAGCCAAAAACAGGCCGGAGGGACTGAAGCTTTCTTT
cdr3_aa: CASSQKQAGGTEAFF

j_call: TRBJ2-7
clone_size: .
v_call: TRBV6-5
d_call: TRBD2
cdr3_nt: TGTGCCAGCAGCGCCGGGGGGAGCTACGAGCAGTACTTC
cdr3_aa: CASSAGGSYEQYF

j_call: TRBJ2-2
clone_size: .
v_call: TRBV18
d_call: .
cdr3_nt: TGTGCCAGCTCACCATCCCTAGAGACCGCGAACACCGGGGAGCTGTTTTTT
cdr3_aa: CASSPSLETANTGELFF

j_call: TRBJ1-2
clone_size: .
v_call: TRBV28
d_call: TRBD1
cdr3_nt: TGTGCCAGCAGCTCGGGACAGGATTCCTATGGCTACACCTTC
cdr3_aa: CASSSGQDSYGYTF

j_call: TRBJ1-3
clone_size: .
v_call: TRBV5-4
d_call: .
cdr3_nt: TGTGCCAGCAGCTTGGGTGGGGTGGGGCAGCGCTCTGGAAACACCATATATTTT
cdr3_aa: CASSLGGVGQRSGNTIYF

j_call: TRBJ1-1
clone_size: .
v_call: TRBV12-3/TRBV12-4
d_call: .
cdr3_nt: TGTGCCAGCAGTTTAGTTCCTAACACTGAAGCTTTCTTT
cdr3_aa: CASSLVPNTEAFF

j_call: TRBJ1-4
clone_size: .
v_call: TRBV7-8
d_call: .
cdr3_nt: TGTGCCAGCAGCTTAGCGAGGCCTTCAACTAATGAAAAACTGTTTTTT
cdr3_aa: CASSLARPSTNEKLFF

j_call: TRBJ1-2
clone_size: .
v_call: TRBV3-1/TRBV3-2
d_call: .
cdr3_nt: TGTGCCAGCAGCCACTGGGACAACTTGGGCTATGGCTACACCTTC
cdr3_aa: CASSHWDNLGYGYTF

j_call: TRBJ1-6
clone_size: .
v_call: TRBV6-5
d_call: .
cdr3_nt: TGTGCCAGCAGACCACGGGGTGGGTCACCCCTCCACTTT
cdr3_aa: CASRPRGGSPLHF

j_call: TRBJ1-4
clone_size: .
v_call: TRBV7-9
d_call: .
cdr3_nt: TGTGCCAGCAGCCCGCCGGGGTCTACTAATGAAAAACTGTTTTTT
cdr3_aa: CASSPPGSTNEKLFF

j_call: TRBJ2-7
clone_size: once
v_call: TRBV3-1/TRBV3-2
d_call: TRBD1
cdr3_nt: TGTGCCAGCAGCTCTTGGACAGGGAGCTCCTACGAGCAGTACTTC
cdr3_aa: CASSSWTGSSYEQYF

j_call: TRBJ2-1
clone_size: .
v_call: TRBV5-4
d_call: TRBD2
cdr3_nt: TGTGCCAGCAGCACTGGGACTAGCGGGGGGAGCTCCTACAATGAGCAGTTCTTC
cdr3_aa: CASSTGTSGGSSYNEQFF

j_call: TRBJ2-7
clone_size: .
v_call: TRBV19
d_call: .
cdr3_nt: TGTGCCAGTAGTATAGTTGGCAGGGCGACTAGAGAGCAGTACTTC
cdr3_aa: CASSIVGRATREQYF

j_call: TRBJ2-7
clone_size: .
v_call: TRBV3-1/TRBV3-2
d_call: .
cdr3_nt: TGTGCCAGCAGCCATAACAGCCCCGGCTACGAGCAGTACTTC
cdr3_aa: CASSHNSPGYEQYF

j_call: TRBJ1-1
clone_size: few
v_call: TRBV6-2/TRBV6-3
d_call: .
cdr3_nt: TGTGCCAGCAGTTACCCCCAAGAAGCTTTCTTT
cdr3_aa: CASSYPQEAFF

j_call: TRBJ2-1
clone_size: .
v_call: TRBV7-9
d_call: .
cdr3_nt: TGTGCCAGCAGCTTAGCGATTAAAGGGAGGAATGAGCAGTTCTTC
cdr3_aa: CASSLAIKGRNEQFF

j_call: TRBJ1-4
clone_size: .
v_call: TRBV12-5
d_call: .
cdr3_nt: TGTGCTAGTGGTTTGGTATTTAATGAGGATCTAACTAATGAAAAACTGTTTTTT
cdr3_aa: CASGLVFNEDLTNEKLFF

j_call: TRBJ1-2
clone_size: .
v_call: TRBV9
d_call: .
cdr3_nt: TGTGCCAGCAGCGTAGCCGACAGGAACTATGGCTACACCTTC
cdr3_aa: CASSVADRNYGYTF

j_call: TRBJ2-7
clone_size: .
v_call: TRBV3-1/TRBV3-2
d_call: .
cdr3_nt: TGTGCCAGCAGCCATCGCTTGGCTGGGTTCCCTAGCGAGCAGTACTTC
cdr3_aa: CASSHRLAGFPSEQYF

j_call: TRBJ2-3
clone_size: .
v_call: TRBV25-1
d_call: TRBD2
cdr3_nt: TGTGCCAGCAGTGAAGCTAGCGGATACACAGATACGCAGTATTTT
cdr3_aa: CASSEASGYTDTQYF

j_call: TRBJ2-1
clone_size: .
v_call: TRBV7-3
d_call: .
cdr3_nt: TGTGCCAGCAGCTTACAGTCACAGGGCTACAATGAGCAGTTCTTC
cdr3_aa: CASSLQSQGYNEQFF

j_call: TRBJ2-7
clone_size: .
v_call: TRBV7-9
d_call: .
cdr3_nt: TGTGCCAGCAGCTTAACGGGAGTGGCCTACGAGCAGTACTTC
cdr3_aa: CASSLTGVAYEQYF

j_call: TRBJ2-1
clone_size: few
v_call: TRBV7-6
d_call: .
cdr3_nt: TGTGCCAGCAGCTTAGGGTCCCCGAGGGGGTCCTACAATGAGCAGTTCTTC
cdr3_aa: CASSLGSPRGSYNEQFF

j_call: TRBJ2-1
clone_size: few
v_call: TRBV14
d_call: TRBD1
cdr3_nt: TGTGCCAGCAGCCTATTACAGGGGGTAGCCTACAATGAGCAGTTCTTC
cdr3_aa: CASSLLQGVAYNEQFF

j_call: TRBJ2-1
clone_size: .
v_call: TRBV9
d_call: TRBD1
cdr3_nt: TGTGCCAGCAGCGCCCCCACAGGGGCCTACTACAATGAGCAGTTCTTC
cdr3_aa: CASSAPTGAYYNEQFF

j_call: TRBJ1-2
clone_size: .
v_call: TRBV4-3
d_call: .
cdr3_nt: TGCGCCAGCAGCCAAGATAGGACAGACCTCTGGGGCTACACCTTC
cdr3_aa: CASSQDRTDLWGYTF

j_call: TRBJ2-1
clone_size: .
v_call: TRBV7-3
d_call: TRBD2
cdr3_nt: TGTGCCAGCAGCTTATTCCCCCCGGGGACTAGCGCCAACAATGAGCAGTTCTTC
cdr3_aa: CASSLFPPGTSANNEQFF

j_call: TRBJ2-7
clone_size: .
v_call: TRBV18
d_call: .
cdr3_nt: TGTGCCAGCTCACCAACAACGGGCGAGCAGTACTTC
cdr3_aa: CASSPTTGEQYF

j_call: TRBJ2-7
clone_size: .
v_call: TRBV5-1
d_call: TRBD1
cdr3_nt: TGCGCCAGCAGCTCCGGACAGGGTTCCTACGAGCAGTACTTC
cdr3_aa: CASSSGQGSYEQYF

j_call: TRBJ1-2
clone_size: .
v_call: TRBV28
d_call: TRBD1
cdr3_nt: TGTGCCAGCAGCATACAGGGGTCTGGCTACACCTTC
cdr3_aa: CASSIQGSGYTF

j_call: TRBJ2-3
clone_size: .
v_call: TRBV7-3
d_call: TRBD1
cdr3_nt: TGTGCCAGCAGCTCCGGGACAGGTTCAGATACGCAGTATTTT
cdr3_aa: CASSSGTGSDTQYF

j_call: TRBJ2-1
clone_size: .
v_call: TRBV5-1
d_call: TRBD1
cdr3_nt: TGCGCCAGCAGCGCGGACAGGCCCTTCGGCAATGAGCAGTTCTTC
cdr3_aa: CASSADRPFGNEQFF

j_call: TRBJ1-3
clone_size: .
v_call: TRBV30
d_call: .
cdr3_nt: TGTGCCTGGAGTGATACAGGGAGTGGAAACACCATATATTTT
cdr3_aa: CAWSDTGSGNTIYF

j_call: TRBJ1-1
clone_size: .
v_call: TRBV3-1/TRBV3-2
d_call: .
cdr3_nt: TGTGCCAGCAGCCGACTTGGGAGTGAAGCTTTCTTT
cdr3_aa: CASSRLGSEAFF

j_call: TRBJ1-2
clone_size: .
v_call: TRBV27
d_call: .
cdr3_nt: TGTGCCAGCAGTTCCTTTAACTATGGCTACACCTTC
cdr3_aa: CASSSFNYGYTF

j_call: TRBJ2-7
clone_size: .
v_call: TRBV19
d_call: .
cdr3_nt: TGTGCCAGTAGCCCACAGGGACGCTACGAGCAGTACTTC
cdr3_aa: CASSPQGRYEQYF

j_call: TRBJ2-2
clone_size: .
v_call: TRBV9
d_call: .
cdr3_nt: TGTGCCAGCAACTTGGGACGGGGGACCGGGGAGCTGTTTTTT
cdr3_aa: CASNLGRGTGELFF

j_call: TRBJ1-1
clone_size: .
v_call: TRBV11-1
d_call: TRBD1
cdr3_nt: TGTGCCAGCAGCCGGGACAGGGGGGGAACTGAAGCTTTCTTT
cdr3_aa: CASSRDRGGTEAFF

j_call: TRBJ2-3
clone_size: .
v_call: TRBV15
d_call: .
cdr3_nt: TGTGCCACCAGCAGCGCCCCAAGCCTAGCTTCCGATACGCAGTATTTT
cdr3_aa: CATSSAPSLASDTQYF

j_call: TRBJ2-3
clone_size: .
v_call: TRBV11-2
d_call: TRBD2
cdr3_nt: TGTGCCAGCAGCCACACTAGCGGAAGCACAGATACGCAGTATTTT
cdr3_aa: CASSHTSGSTDTQYF

j_call: TRBJ1-5
clone_size: once
v_call: TRBV7-9
d_call: TRBD1
cdr3_nt: TGTGCCAGCAGCTTGACAGGGGGCCCGGGTCAGCCCCAGCATTTT
cdr3_aa: CASSLTGGPGQPQHF

j_call: TRBJ1-5
clone_size: few
v_call: TRBV5-1
d_call: .
cdr3_nt: TGCGCCAGCAGCCCGGGAGCTGAGGGTCAGCCCCAGCATTTT
cdr3_aa: CASSPGAEGQPQHF

j_call: TRBJ2-6
clone_size: .
v_call: TRBV30
d_call: TRBD1
cdr3_nt: TGTGCCTGGGGGAGACAGGGGGCTGGGGCCAACGTCCTGACTTTC
cdr3_aa: CAWGRQGAGANVLTF